This T cell receptor beta chain stems from a study of PD-L1 blockade in urothelial cancer (TCRdb year 2017). A note on the overall study: Therapy was started around 2014 for all patients, and atezolizumab 1,200 mg was administered intravenously every 3 weeks. The study, an exploratory multi-omic analysis, examined somatic, immune and clinical correlates of response to PD-L1 blockade with atezolizumab in urothelial cancer. Blood samples were analyzed at two time points: 3 weeks after treatment start (second dose) and 6 weeks after treatment start. Durable clinical benefit was defined as progression-free survival longer than 6 months, and TCR features were also tested against progression-free and overall survival. Pretreatment tumor samples and matched peripheral blood, collected serially before and after atezolizumab treatment, underwent TCR sequencing. In the same patients, whole exome sequencing and RNA sequencing of pretreatment tumors were performed in addition to TCR sequencing. Blood samples yielded a median of around 150,000 T cells and tens of thousands of unique TCRs, with median clonality approximately 0.08. About 85% of the roughly 29 patients were males with bladder-origin urothelial cancer, and about 65% of the roughly 30 reported a prior smoking history. Some 30 patients had pretreatment blood TCR-seq, about 25 had at least one posttreatment blood collection, and about 25 had tumor TCR-seq. Durable clinical benefit was achieved by nine patients but not by the remaining 20. An ECOG performance status of 0 or 1 was recorded for the patients, and 0 to 3 prior chemotherapy regimens had been received by the patients.

Regarding this clone: No antigen is known for it. Base qualities are not at hand, and no much larger clone is one base apart.

To estimate absolute template abundance from read counts, synthetic TCR analog templates were spiked into each PCR. The immunoSEQ assay was used to amplify TCRbeta CDR3 regions from genomic DNA with bias-controlled V and J gene primers. Rearranged TCRbeta segments were sequenced at approximately 20X coverage. In the source study's methods: Sequencing errors were corrected by clustering, and CDR3s were annotated against IMGT so that V, D and J genes could be assigned. Out-of-frame and stop-codon sequences were excluded, and only productive TCRbeta rearrangements were used in downstream analyses. Clonality was calculated as one minus the Shannon entropy normalized by the log of the number of unique productive sequences. Clones differing between time points or between blood and tumor were identified using Fisher's exact test with Benjamini-Hochberg correction, with an adjusted p below 0.01 applied as the threshold. In TCRdb, the immuneACCESS table is reduced to in-frame sequences with V and J assigned. These tables do not hold every clone; where another copy was compared, an unresolved V gene accounts for under half, and the others remain unexplained. The D gene and trimming were derived from the DNA, and the V and J assignments and clone size from that table. The sample includes around 130,000 clones, with roughly 83% observed a single time. The biggest ten clones account for 3.2% of the sample.

The paper's findings and limits, for the study overall: Patients with durable benefit showed greater expansion of tumor-associated TCR clones in peripheral blood 3 weeks after starting treatment (n ≈ 23, p = 0.022). Improved progression-free and overall survival was associated with having pretreatment peripheral blood TCR clonality below the median. Because of the small sample size (n ≈ 29) and the many exploratory analyses performed, the results are intended to be regarded as hypothesis-generating.

V loses 0 bases, J loses 2 bases, and the germline ends lie 10 bases apart. Including cysteine and phenylalanine, the CDR3 has 15 amino acids. CDR3 DNA is the only sequence kept; it has 45 bases, read in frame from the first base. Looking up the germline V gene yields CDR1 SGHRS and CDR2 YFSETQ. What this sample's time point label stands for: pretreatment peripheral blood. A total of 25 to 35 patients with locally advanced or metastatic urothelial carcinoma, treated at Memorial Sloan Kettering on a trial protocol, made up the cohort. Peripheral blood mononuclear cells were collected pretreatment and during treatment, at between 1 and 8 total time points per patient. The Qiagen DNeasy Blood extraction kit was used to purify genomic DNA from total PBMCs and tumor samples. PBMCs were collected pretreatment and during treatment, and were isolated and stored as previously described.

The receptor's source is a man aged 50 to 59 with urothelial cancer. In this chain, TRBV5-1 is recombined with TRBJ2-3, with the D gene not clear enough to name. This sample comprised PBMCs, obtained around atezolizumab (anti-PD-L1) treatment. CDR3 region: CASSLEELVTDTQYF. The DNA sequence is as follows: TGCGCCAGCAGCTTGGAAGAGTTGGTCACAGATACGCAGTATTTT.